This TCR beta chain was recorded in a study of CD8+ T cells in alopecia areata (dated by TCRdb to the late 2010s). Describing the broader study: Treated patients were enrolled in an open-label pilot trial of oral tofacitinib, 5 to 10 mg twice daily, for moderate-to-severe alopecia areata. Patients stayed on tofacitinib for 6 to 18 months and then had 6 months of follow-up off drug so that delayed response and recurrence could be assessed. Scalp tissue and sorted CD4+ and CD8+ peripheral blood T cells from patchy and totalis/universalis alopecia areata patients and from healthy controls were covered by human TCRbeta sequencing. Disease severity in treated patients was measured with the SALT score, which quantifies the percentage of affected scalp surface area. Clonality in the scalp was compared among normal scalp (n=4), patchy alopecia areata scalp (n=8), and alopecia totalis/universalis scalp (n=8). RNA was obtained with the PAXgene miRNA kit for fixed scalp, the miRNeasy kit for PBMCs, and the RNeasy kit for mouse skin. Biopsies were taken from tofacitinib-treated patients at baseline and again at 4 and 24 weeks into treatment, and several of those patients also had a later scalp biopsy. The study used high-throughput TCRbeta sequencing to examine T cell clonal expansion in alopecia areata, in both the C3H/HeJ mouse model and human patients. Amplification of TCRbeta CDR3 regions was done by immunoSEQ multiplex PCR using 35 Vbeta forward primers and 13 Jbeta reverse primers. The investigation overall reported the following: Tofacitinib significantly lowered scalp clonality and the number of expanded CD8+ clones among the top 100 scalp clones. Unlike mouse skin, which is dominated by gammadelta T cells, normal human skin has resident alphabeta T cells that are also sequenced, and this complicates analysis of the scalp TCR repertoire. Many expanded lesional clones were found to persist in scalp and blood during tofacitinib treatment, and relapse after treatment cessation may be partly explained by this persistence. Because the treated cohort was small and had just a single nonresponder, larger studies are needed to establish links between baseline CD8+ expansion and response. Compared with mice, TCR sequences shared between patients were less clear, possibly partly because of HLA diversity across the patient population. Compared with normal scalp, lesional scalp, particularly in alopecia totalis/universalis, had higher clonality and more expanded CD8+ clones, which suggests antigenic drive.

The meaning of the sample's treatment or condition label: oral pan-JAK inhibitor, 5-10 mg twice daily. From alopecia areata patients, peripheral blood was collected along with lesional scalp punch biopsies. PBMCs were isolated by density centrifugation and stained for CD3, CD4 and CD8, after which CD4+ and CD8+ T cells were sorted on a FACSAria. Library preparation employed the immunoSEQ multiplex PCR assay. RNA was extracted from all samples and reverse transcribed into cDNA, which served as template for TCR sequencing. SuperScript III was used to make first-strand cDNA, primed with a 2:1 mix of oligo-dT and random hexamers. A synthetic immune receptor repertoire was used to assess amplification bias, and residual bias was removed computationally. The paper's data handling went like this. Raw reads were preprocessed to remove errors, and CDR3 was defined by IMGT conventions from the conserved cysteine to phenylalanine. Clonality was computed as 1 minus the Shannon entropy, with the entropy normalized by log2 of the number of productive unique TCRs. Scalp TCRbeta sequences were cross-referenced with sorted blood CD4 and CD8 repertoires so that the CD4 or CD8 identity of scalp clones could be inferred. The table comes from immuneACCESS by way of TCRdb, which keeps in-frame sequences with V and J called. Part of the clones is missing from these tables; in studies checked, under half for an unresolved V gene and the rest for unknown reasons. V, J and clone size reflect that table, while D and trimming were determined from the DNA. The sample yields roughly 100,000 clones; 80% to 90% were counted once. 11% of the sample is held by the ten biggest clonotypes.

Details on this clone: What antigen it recognizes has not been identified. Base qualities were left out, and no much larger clone turns up one base away.

The sequencing used CD8+ T cells sorted from blood, collected at approximately week 30, from a patient treated with tofacitinib. This receptor was identified in a human donor with alopecia areata.

The CDR3 has the sequence CASSFATGRSIQYF. The nucleotide sequence reads TGTGCCAGCAGCTTCGCAACAGGGAGAAGCATTCAGTACTTC. Rearrangement joined TRBV7-9 to TRBJ2-4; a tentative D call is TRBD1 (6 bases match). V drops 3 bases and J drops 9 bases, leaving 15 bases in between. The germline V gene (reference sequence) provides CDR1 SEHNR and CDR2 FQNEAQ. The CDR3 spans 14 residues, from the cysteine through the phenylalanine. The sequence is cut down to CDR3 DNA, 42 bases in frame from base 1.